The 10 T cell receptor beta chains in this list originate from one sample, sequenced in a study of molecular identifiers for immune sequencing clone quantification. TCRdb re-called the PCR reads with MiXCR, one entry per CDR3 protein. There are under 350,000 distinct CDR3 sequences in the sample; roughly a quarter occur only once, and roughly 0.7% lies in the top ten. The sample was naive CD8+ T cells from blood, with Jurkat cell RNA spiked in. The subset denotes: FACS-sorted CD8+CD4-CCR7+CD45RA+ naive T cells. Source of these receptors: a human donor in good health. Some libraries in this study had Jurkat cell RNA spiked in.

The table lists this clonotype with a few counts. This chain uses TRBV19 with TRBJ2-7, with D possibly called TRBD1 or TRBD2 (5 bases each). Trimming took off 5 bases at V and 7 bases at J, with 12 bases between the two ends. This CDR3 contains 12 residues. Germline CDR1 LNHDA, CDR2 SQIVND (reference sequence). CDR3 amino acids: CASSGARGEQYF. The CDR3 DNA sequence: TGTGCCAGTAGTGGGGCCCGCGGGGAGCAGTACTTC.

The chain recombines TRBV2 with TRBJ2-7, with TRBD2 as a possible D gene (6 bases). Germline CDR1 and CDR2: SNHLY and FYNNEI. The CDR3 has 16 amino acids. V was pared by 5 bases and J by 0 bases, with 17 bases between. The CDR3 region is CASSPARGGLSYEQYF. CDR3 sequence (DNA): TGTGCCAGCAGTCCGGCCCGGGGAGGACTCTCCTACGAGCAGTACTTC.

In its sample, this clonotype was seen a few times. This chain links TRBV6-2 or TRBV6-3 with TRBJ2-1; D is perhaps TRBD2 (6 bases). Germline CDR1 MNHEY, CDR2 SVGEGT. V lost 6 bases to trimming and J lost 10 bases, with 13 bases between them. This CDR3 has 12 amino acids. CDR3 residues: CASSRRVLEQFF. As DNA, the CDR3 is TGTGCCAGCAGCCGGAGGGTATTAGAGCAGTTCTTC.

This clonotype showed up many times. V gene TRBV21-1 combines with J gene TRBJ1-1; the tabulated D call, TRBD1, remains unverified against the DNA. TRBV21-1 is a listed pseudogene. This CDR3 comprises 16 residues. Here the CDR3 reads CASSTGASAPNTEAFF. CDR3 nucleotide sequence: TGTGCCAGCAGCACTGGGGCGAGCGCACCGAACACTGAAGCTTTCTTT.

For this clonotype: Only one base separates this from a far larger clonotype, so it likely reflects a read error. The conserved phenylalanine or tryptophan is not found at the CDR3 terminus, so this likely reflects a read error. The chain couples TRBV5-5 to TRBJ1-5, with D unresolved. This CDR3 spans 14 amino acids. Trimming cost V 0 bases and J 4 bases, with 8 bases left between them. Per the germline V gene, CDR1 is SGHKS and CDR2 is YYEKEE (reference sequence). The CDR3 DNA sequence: TGTGCCAGCAGCTTGGAGGGAGGAAATCAGCCCCAGCATTAT. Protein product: CASSLEGGNQPQHY.

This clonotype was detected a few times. In nucleotides, the CDR3 is TGCGCCAGCAGCCAAGTCCCAGGCACCTACGAGCAGTACTTC. It translates to CASSQVPGTYEQYF. The gene calls are TRBV4-1 and TRBJ2-7, with D uncertain. This CDR3 is 14 amino acids long. V lost 1 base, J lost 2 bases, and 9 bases lay in between. The germline gives CDR1 MGHRA, CDR2 YSYEKL.

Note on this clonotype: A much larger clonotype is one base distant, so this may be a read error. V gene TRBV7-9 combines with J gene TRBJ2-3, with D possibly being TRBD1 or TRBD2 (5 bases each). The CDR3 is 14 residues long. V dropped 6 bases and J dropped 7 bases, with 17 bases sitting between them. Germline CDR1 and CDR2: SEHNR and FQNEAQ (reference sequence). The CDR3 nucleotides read TGTGCCAGCAGAATCGAACGGGGCTCTCATACGCAGTATTTT. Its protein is CASRIERGSHTQYF.

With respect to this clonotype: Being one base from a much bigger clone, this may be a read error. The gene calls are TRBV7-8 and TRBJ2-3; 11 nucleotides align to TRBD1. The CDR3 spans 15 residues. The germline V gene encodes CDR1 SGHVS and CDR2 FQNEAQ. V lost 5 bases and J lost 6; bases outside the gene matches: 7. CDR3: CASSPEGQGGDTQYF. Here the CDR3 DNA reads TGTGCCAGCAGCCCCGAGGGACAGGGGGGGGATACGCAGTATTTT.

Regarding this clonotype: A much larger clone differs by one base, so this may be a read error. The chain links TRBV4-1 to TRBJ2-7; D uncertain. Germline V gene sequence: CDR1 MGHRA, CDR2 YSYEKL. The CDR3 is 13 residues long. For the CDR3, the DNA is TGCGCCAGCGGCCAACCCGGACGGTACGAGCAGTACTTC. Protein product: CASGQPGRYEQYF.

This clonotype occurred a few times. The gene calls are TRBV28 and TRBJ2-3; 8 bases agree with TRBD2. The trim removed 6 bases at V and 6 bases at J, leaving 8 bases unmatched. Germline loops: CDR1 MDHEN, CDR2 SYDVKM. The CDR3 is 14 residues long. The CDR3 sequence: CASSRSGSLDTQYF. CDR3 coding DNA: TGTGCCAGCAGCCGCAGCGGGAGTTTGGATACGCAGTATTTT. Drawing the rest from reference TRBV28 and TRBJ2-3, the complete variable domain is DVKVTQSSRYLVKRTGEKVFLECVQDMDHENMFWYRQDPGLGLRLIYFSYDVKMKEKGDIPEGYSVSREKKERFSLILESASTNQTSMYLCASSRSGSLDTQYFGPGTRLTVL.